This T cell receptor beta chain derives from a study of OX40 agonist ivuxolimab in advanced cancers. Overall study context: Hepatocellular carcinoma, melanoma, renal cell or head and neck cancer was diagnosed in the dose-escalation patients.

The ends lost 5 bases at V and 3 bases at J; junction bases unmatched: 5. Per germline, CDR1 SGHVS and CDR2 FQNEAQ. This CDR3 is built from 15 residues. Profiling relied on immunoSEQ multiplex PCR, and the TCRdb table lists in-frame clones only, not all of them. The data hold 40,000 to 45,000 clones, with approximately 84% observed a single time. General observations from the study: Among T cells, CD8+ cells averaged more expanded clones than CD4+ cells. Some of the nonresponding patients also showed low levels of normalized T-cell clonal expansion. At doses 0.1 to 3.0 mg/kg, CD4+ and CD8+ clones expanded.

A note on this clone: Its antigen is unidentified.

The rearrangement uses TRBV7-8 and TRBJ2-3, with TRBD2 matching 10 bases. The origin of this receptor is an adult with an advanced solid tumor such as melanoma, head and neck, liver or kidney cancer. The sequenced sample was CD4+ or CD8+ T cells sorted from blood, obtained in a trial of the OX40 agonist ivuxolimab. The CDR3 here is CASSLLAGETDTQYF. The CDR3 DNA is TGTGCCAGCAGCCTCCTAGCGGGAGAGACAGATACGCAGTATTTT.